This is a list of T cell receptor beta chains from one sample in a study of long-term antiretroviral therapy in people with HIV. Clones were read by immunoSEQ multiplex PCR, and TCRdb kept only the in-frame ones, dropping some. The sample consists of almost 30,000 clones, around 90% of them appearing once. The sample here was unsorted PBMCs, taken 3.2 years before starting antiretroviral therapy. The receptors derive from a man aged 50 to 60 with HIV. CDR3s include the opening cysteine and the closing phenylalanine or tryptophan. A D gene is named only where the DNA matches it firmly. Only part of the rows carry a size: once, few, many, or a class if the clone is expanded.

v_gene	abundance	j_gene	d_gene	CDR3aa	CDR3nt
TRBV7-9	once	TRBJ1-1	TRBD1	CASSSLHWDRGNTEAFF	TGTGCCAGCAGCTCGCTCCATTGGGACAGGGGGAACACTGAAGCTTTCTTT
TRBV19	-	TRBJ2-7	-	CASSIQPGHLYEQYF	TGTGCCAGTAGTATCCAGCCGGGACACCTCTACGAGCAGTACTTC
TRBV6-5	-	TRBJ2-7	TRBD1	CASSTPGQTYEQYF	TGTGCCAGCAGTACACCGGGACAGACCTACGAGCAGTACTTC
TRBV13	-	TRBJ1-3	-	CASSLGLRRDGNTIYF	TGTGCCAGCAGCTTAGGGTTGAGAAGGGATGGAAACACCATATATTTT
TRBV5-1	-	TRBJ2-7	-	CASSLLQAGKEQYF	TGCGCCAGCAGCTTATTACAAGCGGGTAAGGAGCAGTACTTC
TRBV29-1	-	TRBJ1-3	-	CSGQVNSGNTIYF	TGCAGCGGCCAGGTAAACTCTGGAAACACCATATATTTT
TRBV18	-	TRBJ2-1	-	CASSPGHPSYNEQFF	TGTGCCAGCTCACCAGGACACCCCTCCTACAATGAGCAGTTCTTC
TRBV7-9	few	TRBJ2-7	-	CASSLYGTRGRKYEQYF	TGTGCCAGCAGCCTATACGGAACCAGGGGACGAAAATACGAGCAGTACTTC
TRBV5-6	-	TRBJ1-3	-	CASSFPGVAGNTIYF	TGTGCCAGCAGCTTTCCAGGGGTAGCAGGAAACACCATATATTTT
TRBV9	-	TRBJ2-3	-	CASSVGVSTDTQYF	TGTGCCAGCAGCGTCGGGGTGAGCACAGATACGCAGTATTTT
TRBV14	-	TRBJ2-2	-	CASSPTLLLGGELFF	TGTGCCAGCAGCCCGACCCTTCTACTTGGCGGGGAGCTGTTTTTT
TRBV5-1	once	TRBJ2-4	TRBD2	CASSFRTSGGIGRQDIQYF	TGCGCCAGCAGCTTCCGGACTAGCGGGGGAATAGGGCGTCAGGACATTCAGTACTTC
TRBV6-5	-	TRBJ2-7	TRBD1	CASSLGDRGLSYEQYF	TGTGCCAGCAGTTTAGGAGACAGGGGCCTCTCCTACGAGCAGTACTTC
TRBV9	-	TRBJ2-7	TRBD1	CASSWGQGVSYEQYF	TGTGCCAGCAGTTGGGGACAGGGCGTTTCCTACGAGCAGTACTTC
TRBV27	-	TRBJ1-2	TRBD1	CASSGGQVPYGYTF	TGTGCCAGCAGTGGGGGACAGGTCCCCTATGGCTACACCTTC
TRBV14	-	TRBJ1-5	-	CASSQGERGAPVQPQHF	TGTGCCAGCAGCCAAGGGGAGCGGGGGGCCCCGGTTCAGCCCCAGCATTTT
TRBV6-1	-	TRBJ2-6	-	CASSESSGSGANVLTF	TGTGCCAGCAGTGAGTCCTCAGGGTCTGGGGCCAACGTCCTGACTTTC
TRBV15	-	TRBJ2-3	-	CATSKGGRGDTQYF	TGTGCCACCAGCAAGGGGGGGCGAGGAGATACGCAGTATTTT
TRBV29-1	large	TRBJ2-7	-	CSVLPGREQYF	TGCAGCGTTCTTCCCGGGCGGGAGCAGTACTTC
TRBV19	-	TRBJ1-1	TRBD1	CASSTRTGVDNIGEAFF	TGTGCCAGTAGTACACGGACAGGGGTCGATAACATTGGTGAAGCTTTCTTT
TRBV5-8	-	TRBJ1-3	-	CASSPIESSGNTIYF	TGTGCCAGCAGCCCGATTGAAAGCTCTGGAAACACCATATATTTT
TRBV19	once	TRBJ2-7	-	CASSIGWAYEQYF	TGTGCCAGTAGTATTGGTTGGGCCTACGAGCAGTACTTC
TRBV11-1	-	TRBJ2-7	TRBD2	CASRGGERSYEQYF	TGTGCCAGCAGGGGGGGGGAACGCAGCTACGAGCAGTACTTC
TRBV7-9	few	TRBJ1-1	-	CASREMNTEAFF	TGTGCCAGCAGAGAAATGAACACTGAAGCTTTCTTT
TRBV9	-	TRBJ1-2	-	CASSRTLQGAGYGYTF	TGTGCCAGCAGCAGAACCTTACAGGGCGCAGGCTATGGCTACACCTTC
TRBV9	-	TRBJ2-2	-	CASSSGRRENTGELFF	TGTGCCAGCAGCTCTGGACGGCGGGAGAACACCGGGGAGCTGTTTTTT
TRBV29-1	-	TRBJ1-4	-	CSARDGNEKLFF	TGCAGCGCCCGGGATGGGAATGAAAAACTGTTTTTT
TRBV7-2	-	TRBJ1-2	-	CASRNTVLYGYTF	TGTGCCAGCAGAAACACAGTACTCTATGGCTACACCTTC
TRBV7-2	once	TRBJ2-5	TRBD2	CASRLAGGETQYF	TGTGCCAGCAGACTAGCGGGAGGGGAGACCCAGTACTTC
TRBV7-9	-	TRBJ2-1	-	CATAWFIGSAYNEQFF	TGTGCCACAGCTTGGTTTATCGGGAGTGCCTACAATGAGCAGTTCTTC
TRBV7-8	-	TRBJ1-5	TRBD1	CASSLGQGVFNQPQHF	TGTGCCAGCAGCTTAGGACAGGGGGTATTCAATCAGCCCCAGCATTTT
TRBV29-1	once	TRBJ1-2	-	CSTGSNYGYTF	TGCAGCACAGGATCTAACTATGGCTACACCTTC
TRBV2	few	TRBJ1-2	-	CASSRVVGGYTF	TGTGCCAGCAGCCGAGTGGTAGGGGGCTACACCTTC
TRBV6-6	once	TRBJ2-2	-	CASRYDSYANTGELFF	TGTGCCAGCAGATACGACAGCTACGCGAACACCGGGGAGCTGTTTTTT
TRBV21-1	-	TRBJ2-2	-	CASSPNQTYTGELFF	TGTGCCAGCAGCCCCAACCAGACTTACACCGGGGAGCTGTTTTTT
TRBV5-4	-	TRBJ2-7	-	CASRRTSSNEQYF	TGTGCCAGCAGGAGGACCTCGAGCAACGAGCAGTACTTC
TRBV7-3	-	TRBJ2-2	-	CASSLEGGRTGELFF	TGTGCCAGCAGCTTAGAGGGGGGGCGCACCGGGGAGCTGTTTTTT
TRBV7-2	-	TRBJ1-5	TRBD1	CASSSGVDREGNQPQHF	TGTGCCAGCAGCTCCGGGGTAGACAGGGAAGGAAATCAGCCCCAGCATTTT
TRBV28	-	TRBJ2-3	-	CASSLPTDTQYF	TGTGCCAGCAGTCTCCCCACAGATACGCAGTATTTT
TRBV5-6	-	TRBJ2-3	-	CASSLGVVLTDTQYF	TGTGCCAGCAGCTTGGGTGTGGTCCTCACAGATACGCAGTATTTT